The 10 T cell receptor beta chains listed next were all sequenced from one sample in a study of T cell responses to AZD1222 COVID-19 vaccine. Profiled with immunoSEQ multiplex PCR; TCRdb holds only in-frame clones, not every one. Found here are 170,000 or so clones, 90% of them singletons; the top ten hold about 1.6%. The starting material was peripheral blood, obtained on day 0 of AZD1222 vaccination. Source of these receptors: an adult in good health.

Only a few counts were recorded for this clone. The CDR3 DNA reads TGTGCCAGCATTGGCGTCTACTCTGGAAACACCATATATTTT. Encoded protein: CASIGVYSGNTIYF. The chain uses TRBV28 and TRBJ1-3, with D unresolved. Germline CDR1 MDHEN, CDR2 SYDVKM. The ends were cut back, 7 bases at V and 0 bases at J, with 10 bases in the middle. This CDR3 region has 14 residues.

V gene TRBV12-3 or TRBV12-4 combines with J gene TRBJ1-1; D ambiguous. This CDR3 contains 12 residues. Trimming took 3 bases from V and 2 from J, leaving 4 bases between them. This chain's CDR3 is CASSFQNTEAFF. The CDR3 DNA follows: TGTGCCAGCAGTTTTCAAAACACTGAAGCTTTCTTT.

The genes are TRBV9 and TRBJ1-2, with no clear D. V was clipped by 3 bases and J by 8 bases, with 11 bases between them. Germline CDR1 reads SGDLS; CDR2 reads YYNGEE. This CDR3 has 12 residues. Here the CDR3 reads CASSEQARGYTF. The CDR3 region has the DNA TGTGCCAGCAGCGAGCAGGCCCGGGGCTACACCTTC.

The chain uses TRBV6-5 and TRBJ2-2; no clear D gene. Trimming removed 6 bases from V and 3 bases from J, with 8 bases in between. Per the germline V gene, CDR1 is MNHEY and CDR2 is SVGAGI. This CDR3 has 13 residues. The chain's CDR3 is CASSNRDTGELFF. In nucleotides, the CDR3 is TGTGCCAGCAGCAACAGAGACACCGGGGAGCTGTTTTTT.

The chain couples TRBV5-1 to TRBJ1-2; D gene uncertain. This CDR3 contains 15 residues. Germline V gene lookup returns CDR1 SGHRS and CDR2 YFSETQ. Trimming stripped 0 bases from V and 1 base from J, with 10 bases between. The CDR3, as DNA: TGCGCCAGCAGCTTGGAGCGCGCCTATAACTATGGCTACACCTTC. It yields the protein CASSLERAYNYGYTF.

As DNA, the CDR3 is TGTGCCAGCAGCTTAGAGCGCCTCGAAAAACTGTTTTTT. It codes for CASSLERLEKLFF. The chain uses TRBV11-2 and TRBJ1-4; D not resolved. Germline V gene data show CDR1 as SGHAT and CDR2 as FQNNGV. The ends were cut back, 0 bases at V and 8 bases at J, with 7 bases in the middle. The CDR3 is 13 residues long.

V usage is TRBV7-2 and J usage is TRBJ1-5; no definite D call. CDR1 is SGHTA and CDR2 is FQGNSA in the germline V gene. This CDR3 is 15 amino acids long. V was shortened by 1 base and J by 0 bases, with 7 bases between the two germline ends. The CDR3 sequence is CASSLDWGSNQPQHF. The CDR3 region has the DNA TGTGCCAGCAGCTTAGACTGGGGTAGCAATCAGCCCCAGCATTTT.

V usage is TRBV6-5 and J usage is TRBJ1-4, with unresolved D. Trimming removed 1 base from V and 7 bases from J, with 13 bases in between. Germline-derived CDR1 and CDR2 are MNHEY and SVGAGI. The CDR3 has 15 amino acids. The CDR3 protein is CASSYYGSAPEKLFF. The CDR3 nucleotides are TGTGCCAGCAGTTACTACGGCTCCGCACCTGAAAAACTGTTTTTT.

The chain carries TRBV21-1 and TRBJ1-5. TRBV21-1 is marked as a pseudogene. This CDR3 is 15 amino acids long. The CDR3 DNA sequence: TGTGCCAGCAGCAAACGCCAGGAGCACAATCAGCCCCAGCATTTT. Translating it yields CASSKRQEHNQPQHF.

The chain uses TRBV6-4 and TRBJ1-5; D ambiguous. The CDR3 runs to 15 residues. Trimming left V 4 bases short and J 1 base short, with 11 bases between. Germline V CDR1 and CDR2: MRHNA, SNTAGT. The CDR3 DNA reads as TGTGCCAGCAGTGTGGACGTTGGAAGCAATCAGCCCCAGCATTTT. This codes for CASSVDVGSNQPQHF.